The next 18 T cell receptor beta chains were all read from a single sample in a study of T cells in Graves' hyperthyroidism and ophthalmopathy. RNA transcripts yielded amplified TCR beta CDR3 regions. The HTBI primer set drove a first-round RT-PCR of the TCR CDR3. Via MiXCR, TCRdb re-called the multiplex PCR reads, giving one row per CDR3 protein. The repertoire includes roughly 130,000 distinct CDR3 sequences, roughly a fifth of them detected once, and about two thirds sits in the top ten. Sequenced material: blood. The receptors stem from a woman in her fifties or sixties with Graves' hyperthyroidism that later progressed to Graves' ophthalmopathy.

The V call is TRBV12-3 or TRBV12-4, the J call TRBJ1-6; D is ambiguous. Trimming removed 6 bases at V and 5 bases at J, with 11 bases between. CDR3 size: 14 residues. The CDR3 sequence is CASSPTENNSPLHF. The CDR3 nucleotides are TGTGCCAGCAGCCCAACAGAGAATAATTCACCCCTCCACTTT.

This clonotype came up many times. The gene calls are TRBV27 and TRBJ2-1; D not certain. Germline lookup yields CDR1 MNHEY and CDR2 SMNVEV (reference sequence). V lost 6 bases to trimming and J lost 12 bases, with 18 bases between them. The CDR3 contains 13 residues. The CDR3 is CASRYDWGSGQFF. Written as DNA, the CDR3 is TGTGCCAGCAGATACGACTGGGGTTCGGGGCAGTTCTTC.

In this sample, this clonotype turned up many times. The V call is TRBV5-1, the J call TRBJ2-1; no reliable D call. CDR3 length: 14 residues. Looked up from germline, CDR1 is SGHRS and CDR2 is YFSETQ. V gave up 0 bases and J gave up 2 bases, with 6 bases separating them. The CDR3 bases are TGCGCCAGCAGCTTGGACAGCGCCTACAATGAGCAGTTCTTC. Its protein is CASSLDSAYNEQFF.

This clonotype was observed a single time. A clone one base away is much larger, so this may be a read error. The chain carries TRBV30 and TRBJ1-2; D is unresolved. V lost 8 bases to trimming and J lost 1 base, with 26 bases between them. The CDR3 extends over 17 amino acids. CDR1 is GTSNPN, CDR2 SVGIG, per germline (reference sequence). The CDR3 region is CARKFRIPVLFNYGYTF. The CDR3, as DNA: TGTGCCCGGAAATTCCGGATACCGGTACTCTTTAACTATGGCTACACCTTC.

The gene calls are TRBV6-1 and TRBJ2-1; D call uncertain. The CDR3 is made up of 11 amino acids. Germline V lookup: CDR1 MNHNS, CDR2 SASEGT. V was cut by 7 bases and J by 4 bases, with 5 bases left in between. For the CDR3, the DNA is TGTGCCAGCACTAGATACAATGAGCAGTTCTTC. It encodes CASTRYNEQFF.

This clonotype came up many times. V gene TRBV5-1 combines with J gene TRBJ1-6, with D possibly TRBD1 on 5 matching bases. The CDR3 is made up of 15 amino acids. Germline CDR1 and CDR2: SGHRS and YFSETQ. Trimming left V 0 bases short and J 5 bases short, with 9 bases between. CDR3 in amino acids: CASSLAGTDNSPLHF. The CDR3 DNA is TGCGCCAGCAGCTTGGCCGGGACCGATAATTCACCCCTCCACTTT.

Ten or more counts support this clonotype. For the CDR3, the DNA is TGTGCCAGCTCACCGGGCAGGGGGCAAGAAAAACTGTTTTTT. It translates to CASSPGRGQEKLFF. The chain combines TRBV18 with TRBJ1-4, with 8 positions matching TRBD1. Germline V lookup: CDR1 KGHSH, CDR2 LQKENI. V was pared by 3 bases and J by 8 bases, with 5 bases of the junction left unmatched. CDR3 length equals 14 residues.

This clonotype appeared many times. V and J are TRBV9 and TRBJ1-1; tentative D call: TRBD1 (5 bases). From germline, CDR1 is SGDLS and CDR2 YYNGEE. The V and J ends lost 2 bases and 0 bases respectively, with 11 bases between them. The length of the CDR3 is 15 residues. CDR3 nucleotides: TGTGCCAGCAGCGTCATTGACAGTCTGAACACTGAAGCTTTCTTT. This gives the protein CASSVIDSLNTEAFF.

The chain is built from TRBV20-1 and TRBJ2-7; TRBD2 agrees at 8 bases. After removal of 2 bases from V and 1 base from J, the junction contained 10 bases not matched to a gene. Germline V gene data show CDR1 as DFQATT and CDR2 as SNEGSKA (reference sequence). This CDR3 spans 16 amino acids. The CDR3 sequence is CSARMGRGTRSYEQYF. CDR3 DNA sequence: TGCAGTGCTAGAATGGGCCGCGGGACTAGATCCTACGAGCAGTACTTC.

The CDR3 loop is CASSLDSGVIYNEQFF. For the CDR3, the DNA is TGTGCCAGTAGTTTGGATAGCGGGGTTATTTACAATGAGCAGTTCTTC. The chain joins TRBV19 to TRBJ2-1, with TRBD2 matching 8 bases. From germline, CDR1 is LNHDA and CDR2 SQIVND (reference sequence). This CDR3 has 16 amino acids. V was clipped by 5 bases and J by 4 bases; unmatched bases: 10.

CDR3 sequence (DNA): TGTGCCAGCAGTTCCCCCTTTGGAAACTCCTACGAGCAGTACTTC. It is translated as CASSSPFGNSYEQYF. The chain is built from TRBV6-2 or TRBV6-3 and TRBJ2-7; D ambiguous. Trimming shortened V by 4 bases and J by 0 bases, and 13 bases separated the two germline ends. The CDR3 sequence is 15 residues long. CDR1 MNHEY and CDR2 SVGEGT come from the germline V gene.

The table lists this clonotype with many counts. The chain is built from TRBV20-1 and TRBJ1-2; TRBD1 aligns across 7 bases. Germline V lookup: CDR1 DFQATT, CDR2 SNEGSKA (reference sequence). This CDR3 is built from 14 residues. Trimming took 0 bases from V and 3 from J; bases not matched to a gene: 4. The CDR3 here is CSAREPGQHYGYTF. The CDR3 nucleotides read TGCAGTGCTAGAGAACCGGGACAGCACTATGGCTACACCTTC.

This clonotype has a single count. The CDR3 DNA follows: TGTGCCAGCAGACCTTCACAGGGGGGGCCTGGAAACACCATATATTTT. Translated: CASRPSQGGPGNTIYF. The chain couples TRBV6-1 to TRBJ1-3, with 8 bases aligning to TRBD1. CDR1 is MNHNS, CDR2 SASEGT, per germline. V lost 6 bases and J lost 2; bases outside the gene matches: 9. This CDR3 comprises 16 residues.

This clonotype has ten or more counts. The rearrangement joins TRBV3-1 to TRBJ2-7; possible D gene TRBD1, 5 bases. Germline lookup yields CDR1 LGHDT and CDR2 YNNKEL (reference sequence). The CDR3 consists of 15 residues. Trimming took 0 bases from V and 3 from J, leaving 12 bases between them. The CDR3 DNA reads TGTGCCAGCAGCCAAGAGATGGACACCATCTACGAGCAGTACTTC. Protein: CASSQEMDTIYEQYF.

This clonotype showed up many times. This sequence joins TRBV18 and TRBJ2-2, with D unclear. V was shortened by 1 base and J by 7 bases, with 7 bases between the two germline ends. In germline, CDR1 is KGHSH, CDR2 LQKENI. The CDR3 sequence is 13 residues long. The chain's CDR3 is CASSPQFGGELFF. The DNA of the CDR3 is TGTGCCAGCTCACCACAGTTCGGCGGGGAGCTGTTTTTT. Full variable domain (remainder filled in from reference TRBV18 and TRBJ2-2): NAGVMQNPRHLVRRRGQEARLRCSPMKGHSHVYWYRQLPEEGLKFMVYLQKENIIDESGMPKERFSAEFPKEGPSILRIQQVVRGDSAAYFCASSPQFGGELFFGEGSRLTVL.

This clonotype was observed at least ten times. This chain joins TRBV5-8 and TRBJ2-3; D is ambiguous. The CDR3 length is 16 residues. Germline V lookup: CDR1 SGHTS, CDR2 YDEGEE. Between the trimmed V and J ends, which lost 4 bases and 0 bases, there was a span of 15 bases. The CDR3, as DNA: TGTGCCAGCAGCCCCCCGGCAGATACTAGCACAGATACGCAGTATTTT. The encoded protein is CASSPPADTSTDTQYF.

The table lists this clonotype with many counts. This chain connects TRBV7-8 to TRBJ2-1; D unclear. Germline CDR1 is SGHVS and CDR2 is FQNEAQ. Between the trimmed V and J ends, which lost 5 bases and 10 bases, there was a span of 9 bases. CDR3 length equals 11 residues. The CDR3 DNA is TGTGCCAGCAGCGGTCGCGGCGAGCAGTTCTTC. It encodes CASSGRGEQFF.

This clonotype appeared many times. The chain is built from TRBV4-2 and TRBJ1-4; D remains unclear. The CDR3 totals 15 residues. From germline, CDR1 is LGHNA and CDR2 YNFKEQ. Trimming stripped 0 bases from V and 5 bases from J, with 10 bases between. The CDR3 nucleotides are TGTGCCAGCAGCCAAGAATTGTCCTGGAATGAAAAACTGTTTTTT. Translation gives CASSQELSWNEKLFF.